This T cell receptor (beta chain) was captured by sequencing in a study of blood T cell repertoires in COVID-19. V was shortened by 5 bases and J by 8 bases, with 16 bases between the two germline ends. The germline gives CDR1 SEHNR, CDR2 FQNEAQ (reference sequence). The CDR3 is made up of 13 amino acids. Produced via immunoSEQ multiplex PCR; TCRdb's table is partial and in-frame only. The sample comprises just under 350,000 clones, 85% to 90% of which are singletons, and about 6% rests with the top ten. The receptor was derived from a woman aged 45 to 65 with COVID-19, enrolled during active disease. V and J are TRBV7-9 and TRBJ2-7, with a weak D call TRBD2 (5 bases). The sequenced sample consisted of peripheral blood. As DNA, the CDR3 is TGTGCCAGCAGCCTCGGACTGGGGAAGAAGCAGTACTTC. Residues: CASSLGLGKKQYF.